Below, 5 T cell receptor beta chains from the same sample are listed, as sequenced in a study of blood T cell repertoires in COVID-19 (dated by TCRdb to 2020 to 2022). Receptor amplification or capture employed the immunoSEQ multiplex PCR assay. The table was pulled from immuneACCESS by TCRdb, which kept in-frame rearrangements only. Such tables lose some clones; where checked, under half of the loss comes from unresolved V genes, and the rest has no known cause. For this sample the table gives approximately 140,000 clones, of which 80% to 90% were detected only once. Less than 3.5% of the sample rests with the top ten. The specimen sequenced was peripheral blood. Source of these receptors: a man aged 65 to 79 with acute or convalescent COVID-19.

This clone was seen only once. The gene calls are TRBV28 and TRBJ2-5, with 10 bases matching TRBD1. Trimming took 5 bases from V and 4 from J; bases not matched to a gene: 7. This CDR3 contains 15 residues. CDR1 MDHEN and CDR2 SYDVKM come from the germline V gene. CDR3: CASSRTTGGTETQYF. CDR3 sequence (DNA): TGTGCCAGCAGTCGAACGACAGGGGGCACAGAGACCCAGTACTTC.

The V gene is TRBV9, the J gene TRBJ2-5; 14 bases agree with TRBD2. Unmatched junction bases numbered 3, after V lost 0 bases and J lost 5 bases. CDR1 SGDLS and CDR2 YYNGEE come from the germline V gene. CDR3 length equals 16 residues. The CDR3 DNA sequence: TGTGCCAGCAGCGTAGTGGGACTAGCGGGAGTCGAGACCCAGTACTTC. Translated: CASSVVGLAGVETQYF.

The gene calls are TRBV6-5 and TRBJ2-7; 9 nucleotides agree with TRBD2. V shed 4 bases and J 1 base; nucleotides not matched to a gene: 8. This CDR3 spans 16 amino acids. Germline V gene sequence: CDR1 MNHEY, CDR2 SVGAGI. The CDR3 DNA reads as TGTGCCAGCAGTTCCTTTAGCGGGAGCCTTTCCTACGAGCAGTACTTC. Translation gives CASSSFSGSLSYEQYF.

As concerns this clone: Other DNA sequences in the sample encode the same CDR3. J is TRBJ2-2 and V is TRBV5-1; 12 bases are shared with TRBD1. Per germline, CDR1 SGHRS and CDR2 YFSETQ. V trimming: 4 bases; J trimming: 4 bases; junction bases outside the gene matches: 2. The CDR3 extends over 15 amino acids. The CDR3 bases are TGCGCCAGCAGCGGGGGACAGGGGGCCACCGGGGAGCTGTTTTTT. As protein: CASSGGQGATGELFF.

The rearrangement uses TRBV7-9 and TRBJ2-5; a possible D gene is TRBD2 (6 bases). Per the germline V gene, CDR1 is SEHNR and CDR2 is FQNEAQ (reference sequence). The CDR3 length is 14 residues. V lost 5 bases and J lost 1, with 11 bases in between. The CDR3 DNA reads as TGTGCCAGCAGCCCCCGGGAGTCCCAAGAGACCCAGTACTTC. It codes for CASSPRESQETQYF.